These T cell receptor beta chains were read from a single sample in a study of spatial heterogeneity in lung cancer. Using its own MiXCR run on the 5' RACE reads, TCRdb lists one record per CDR3 protein. The sample consists of approximately 21,000 distinct CDR3 sequences, over 3% of them appearing once. Sample: PBMCs, taken at surgery. All receptors derive from a female donor with early-stage non-small cell lung cancer. The CDR3 runs from the conserved cysteine through the conserved F or W. Fields, in order: J gene, clone size, V gene, CDR3 protein. Only some rows state a clone size, as once, few, many or a class for expanded clones.

J: TRBJ2-5; size: many; V: TRBV28; CDR3: CASSLQGTNQETQYF
J: TRBJ2-7; size: many; V: TRBV20-1; CDR3: CSARDETSGSFHEQYF
J: TRBJ1-1; size: many; V: TRBV4-1; CDR3: CASSRTLGVRGNTEAFF
J: TRBJ1-4; size: medium-sized; V: TRBV7-9; CDR3: CASFGREEKLFF
J: TRBJ2-3; size: many; V: TRBV9; CDR3: CASSVVGLTDTQYF
J: TRBJ2-3; size: few; V: TRBV20-1; CDR3: CSARQGLAGGGLDTQYF
J: TRBJ1-4; size: many; V: TRBV20-1; CDR3: CSAINTTNEKLFF
J: TRBJ2-1; size: many; V: TRBV9; CDR3: CASSLGSGYNEQFF
J: TRBJ2-5; size: many; V: TRBV5-6; CDR3: CASSFRTRSETQYF
J: TRBJ2-2; size: many; V: TRBV28; CDR3: CASSPLDKTNTGELFF
J: TRBJ1-4; size: many; V: TRBV6-5; CDR3: CASSYGQGVNEKLFF
J: TRBJ1-2; size: NA; V: TRBV12-3/TRBV12-4; CDR3: CASTLAGSGYTF
J: TRBJ1-1; size: medium-sized; V: TRBV14; CDR3: CASSQSPGGKAFF
J: TRBJ1-3; size: many; V: TRBV2; CDR3: CASSEGGRGNTIYF
J: TRBJ1-5; size: many; V: TRBV20-1; CDR3: CSAGGSGHQPQHF
J: TRBJ2-4; size: NA; V: TRBV11-2; CDR3: CASSLPVADKNIQYF
J: TRBJ2-5; size: many; V: TRBV21-1; CDR3: CASSKVREYQETQYF
J: TRBJ2-2; size: many; V: TRBV5-1; CDR3: CASSLRGDTGELFF
J: TRBJ2-1; size: many; V: TRBV2; CDR3: CASSEQVGEQFF
J: TRBJ1-1; size: many; V: TRBV7-9; CDR3: CASSFSGGDTEAFF
J: TRBJ2-3; size: many; V: TRBV20-1; CDR3: CSARDLREGSTDTQYF
J: TRBJ1-1; size: many; V: TRBV6-5; CDR3: CASSYRIQGDTEAFF
J: TRBJ2-1; size: many; V: TRBV12-3/TRBV12-4; CDR3: CASRGDRGGYNEQFF
J: TRBJ2-1; size: medium-sized; V: TRBV24-1; CDR3: CATSDESSGF
J: TRBJ2-4; size: many; V: TRBV5-6; CDR3: CASTLGGGTDIQYF
J: TRBJ2-5; size: few; V: TRBV24-1; CDR3: CATSETEPRTQYF
J: TRBJ2-3; size: many; V: TRBV7-9; CDR3: CASSLDIATDTQYF
J: TRBJ2-5; size: NA; V: TRBV5-1; CDR3: CASSLVGYQETQYF
J: TRBJ2-3; size: many; V: TRBV27; CDR3: CASSFGTRYTQYF
J: TRBJ1-2; size: NA; V: TRBV27; CDR3: CASSWRGRAFNGYTF
J: TRBJ1-5; size: NA; V: TRBV6-1; CDR3: CASSASRTNNQPQHF
J: TRBJ2-1; size: many; V: TRBV30; CDR3: CAWSWGRDEQFF
J: TRBJ2-7; size: many; V: TRBV11-1; CDR3: CASGGFSYEQYF
J: TRBJ2-1; size: many; V: TRBV19; CDR3: CATGTGRIYNEQFF
J: TRBJ1-6; size: many; V: TRBV4-1; CDR3: CASSRSAVQGGSPLHF